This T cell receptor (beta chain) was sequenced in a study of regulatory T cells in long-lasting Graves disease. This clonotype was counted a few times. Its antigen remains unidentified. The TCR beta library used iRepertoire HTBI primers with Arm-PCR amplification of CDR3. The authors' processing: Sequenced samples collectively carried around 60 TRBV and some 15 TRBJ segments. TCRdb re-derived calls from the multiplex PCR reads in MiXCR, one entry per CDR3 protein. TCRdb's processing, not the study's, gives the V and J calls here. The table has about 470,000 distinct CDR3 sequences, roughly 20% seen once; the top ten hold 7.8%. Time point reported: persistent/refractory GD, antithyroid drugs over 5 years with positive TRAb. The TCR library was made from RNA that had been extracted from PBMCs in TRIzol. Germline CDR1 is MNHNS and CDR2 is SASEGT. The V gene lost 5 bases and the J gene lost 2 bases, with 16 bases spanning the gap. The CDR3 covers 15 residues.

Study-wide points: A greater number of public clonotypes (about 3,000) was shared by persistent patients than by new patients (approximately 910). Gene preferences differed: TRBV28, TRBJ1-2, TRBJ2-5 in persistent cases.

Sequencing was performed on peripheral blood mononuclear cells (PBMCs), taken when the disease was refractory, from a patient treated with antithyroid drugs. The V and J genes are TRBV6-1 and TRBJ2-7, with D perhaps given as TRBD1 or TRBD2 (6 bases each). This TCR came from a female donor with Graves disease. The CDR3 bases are TGTGCCAGCAGTAGGGGGGTAAACCCCCCCTACGAGCAGTACTTC. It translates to CASSRGVNPPYEQYF.